The source of this T cell receptor (beta chain) is a study of blood T cell repertoires in COVID-19. Whole-study context: The study drew acute and convalescent COVID-19 samples from the United States, Italy and Spain.

In the study's own analysis: Amplifying reference gene primers gave estimates of nucleated cell counts. The table came from immunoSEQ multiplex PCR; TCRdb's copy has only in-frame clones and leaves some out. D and trimming come from the DNA, and the V and J calls and clone size come from that table. The data contain 35,000 to 45,000 clones, approximately 86% of them singletons. This clone occurred once. CDR1 MDHEN and CDR2 SYDVKM come from the germline V gene. V was clipped by 10 bases and J by 4 bases; unmatched bases: 9. CDR3 length: 14 residues. This TCR derives from a man aged 45 to 65 with active COVID-19. The chain has TRBV28 and TRBJ2-2, with TRBD2 matching 7 bases. Sequencing input: peripheral blood. The CDR3 region has the DNA TGTGCCACCGAGGCGGGAGTCAGCACCGGGGAGCTGTTTTTT. Protein sequence: CATEAGVSTGELFF.